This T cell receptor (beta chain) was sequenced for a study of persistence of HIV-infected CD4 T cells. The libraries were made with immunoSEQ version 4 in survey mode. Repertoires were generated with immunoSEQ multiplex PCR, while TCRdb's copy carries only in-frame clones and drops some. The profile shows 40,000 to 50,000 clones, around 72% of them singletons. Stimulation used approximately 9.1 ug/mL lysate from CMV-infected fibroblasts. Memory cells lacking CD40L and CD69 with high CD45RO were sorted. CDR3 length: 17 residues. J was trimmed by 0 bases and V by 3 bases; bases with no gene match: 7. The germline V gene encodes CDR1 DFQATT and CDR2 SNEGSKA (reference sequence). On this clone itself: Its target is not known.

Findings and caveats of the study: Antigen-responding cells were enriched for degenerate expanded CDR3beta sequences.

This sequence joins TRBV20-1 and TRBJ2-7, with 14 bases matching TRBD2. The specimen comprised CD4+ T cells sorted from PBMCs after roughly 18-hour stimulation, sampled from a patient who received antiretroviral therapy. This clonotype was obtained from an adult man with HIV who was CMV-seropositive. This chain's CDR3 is CSASIGTSGSSSYEQYF. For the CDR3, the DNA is TGCAGTGCTAGTATCGGGACTAGCGGGAGCAGCTCCTACGAGCAGTACTTC.